The 10 T cell receptor beta chains reported below all come from one sample, sequenced in a study of somatic mutations in cytotoxic T cells in rheumatoid arthritis. Libraries were prepared by immunoSEQ multiplex PCR; TCRdb keeps only in-frame clonotypes and omits some of them. The data show around 15,000 clones, around 76% seen once. The specimen was CD8+ T cells sorted from blood. These receptors were obtained from an adult with rheumatoid arthritis.

The chain uses TRBV30 and TRBJ2-7; 8 bases match TRBD1. CDR3 length equals 14 residues. Germline V gene sequence: CDR1 GTSNPN, CDR2 SVGIG (reference sequence). The V and J ends lost 1 base and 2 bases, in that order; junction bases with no gene match: 4. CDR3 amino acids: CAWSGTGSAYEQYF. The CDR3 DNA sequence: TGTGCCTGGAGTGGGACAGGGTCAGCCTACGAGCAGTACTTC.

The CDR3 sequence is CASSFDREGEKLFF. CDR3 in DNA: TGTGCCAGCAGTTTTGACAGGGAGGGAGAAAAACTGTTTTTT. J is TRBJ1-4 and V is TRBV27; 7 bases agree with TRBD1. V shed 3 bases and J 8 bases; nucleotides not matched to a gene: 6. Germline CDR1 is MNHEY and CDR2 is SMNVEV (reference sequence). The CDR3 totals 14 residues.

This rearrangement joins TRBV9 to TRBJ2-2; 11 positions agree with TRBD2. The junction had 8 bases not matched to a gene; V was cut back by 0 bases and J by 7 bases. Per the germline V gene, CDR1 is SGDLS and CDR2 is YYNGEE. The CDR3 totals 17 residues. The CDR3 sequence: CASSVVSGTSGNGELFF. CDR3 sequence (DNA): TGTGCCAGCAGCGTAGTATCAGGGACTAGCGGTAACGGGGAGCTGTTTTTT.

V usage is TRBV4-3 and J usage is TRBJ1-3; D is ambiguous. V was cut by 4 bases and J by 0 bases, with 13 bases left in between. The CDR3 has 16 residues. Germline V gene data show CDR1 as LGHNA and CDR2 as YSLEER. The CDR3 is CASSPDFRLSGNTIYF. The DNA for the CDR3 is TGCGCCAGCAGCCCCGACTTTAGACTCTCTGGAAACACCATATATTTT.

The gene calls are TRBV7-6 and TRBJ2-3; the D call may be TRBD1 or TRBD2 (5 bases each). Germline assignment: CDR1 SGHVS and CDR2 FNYEAQ. The CDR3 contains 14 residues. Trimming cost V 0 bases and J 6 bases, with 10 bases left between them. This CDR3 is CASSLAGDGDTQYF. CDR3 coding DNA: TGTGCCAGCAGCTTAGCGGGGGATGGGGATACGCAGTATTTT. The variable domain in full, completed from reference TRBV7-6 and TRBJ2-3, reads GAGVSQSPRYKVTKRGQDVALRCDPISGHVSLYWYRQALGQGPEFLTYFNYEAQQDKSGLPNDRFSAERPEGSISTLTIQRTEQRDSAMYRCASSLAGDGDTQYFGPGTRLTVL.

This chain connects TRBV4-1 to TRBJ1-1; D is unclear. This CDR3 has 16 amino acids. In germline, CDR1 is MGHRA, CDR2 YSYEKL. V was pared by 3 bases and J by 7 bases, with 21 bases between. The CDR3 spells CASSQAPPDLISEAFF. The CDR3, as DNA: TGCGCCAGCAGCCAGGCACCCCCGGACCTAATCAGTGAAGCTTTCTTT.

This clone was seen more than once but under ten times. This chain joins TRBV7-2 and TRBJ2-7; D may correspond to TRBD1 or TRBD2 (7 bases each). The V gene lost 5 bases and the J gene lost 4 bases, with 18 bases spanning the gap. The CDR3 covers 15 residues. Germline CDR1 SGHTA, CDR2 FQGNSA. As DNA, the CDR3 is TGTGCCAGCAGCCTTCACAGGGGACTATCGTACGAGCAGTACTTC. Translated, it gives CASSLHRGLSYEQYF. The full variable domain, rest sourced from reference TRBV7-2 and TRBJ2-7, is GAGVSQSPSNKVTEKGKDVELRCDPISGHTALYWYRQSLGQGLEFLIYFQGNSAPDKSGLPSDRFSAERTGGSVSTLTIQRTQQEDSAVYLCASSLHRGLSYEQYFGPGTRLTVT.

The chain recombines TRBV11-2 with TRBJ2-1, with D possibly TRBD2 on 6 matching bases. The CDR3 contains 14 residues. The germline gives CDR1 SGHAT, CDR2 FQNNGV. Trimming cost V 1 base and J 10 bases, with 14 bases left between them. The CDR3 bases are TGTGCCAGCAGCTTAGCCGTAGCGGAGGAGGAGCAGTTCTTC. Translated, it gives CASSLAVAEEEQFF.

This chain joins TRBV28 and TRBJ2-5; tentative D call: TRBD2 (5 bases). This CDR3 is built from 18 residues. Germline CDR1 MDHEN, CDR2 SYDVKM. Trimming removed 3 bases from V and 5 bases from J, with 25 bases in between. CDR3 sequence: CASSLTAFGQSTGETQYF. CDR3 coding DNA: TGTGCCAGCAGTTTGACCGCTTTTGGGCAGTCAACGGGGGAGACCCAGTACTTC. Full variable domain (rest looked up from reference TRBV28 and TRBJ2-5): DVKVTQSSRYLVKRTGEKVFLECVQDMDHENMFWYRQDPGLGLRLIYFSYDVKMKEKGDIPEGYSVSREKKERFSLILESASTNQTSMYLCASSLTAFGQSTGETQYFGPGTRLLVL.

This clone has more than one count but fewer than ten. This rearrangement joins TRBV19 to TRBJ2-1; 12 positions agree with TRBD2. This CDR3 is 14 amino acids long. CDR1 and CDR2 from the germline V gene are LNHDA and SQIVND (reference sequence). Unmatched junction bases numbered 6, after V lost 5 bases and J lost 10 bases. The CDR3 DNA sequence: TGTGCCAGTAGTTCGACTAGCGGGGGAAGGGAGCAGTTCTTC. Protein product: CASSSTSGGREQFF.